The 19 T cell receptor beta chains reported below all come from one sample, sequenced in a study of cytomegalovirus exposure and HLA in healthy donors. Primers included in the PCR were 60 Vbeta and 13 Jbeta primers. TCRdb's table, derived via immunoSEQ multiplex PCR, lists solely in-frame clones and lacks some. In the table there are almost 200,000 clones, around 79% of which are singletons. The sequencing sample was made of PBMCs. The receptors shown here come from a woman aged 25 to 45 in good health and CMV-seropositive.

This chain links TRBV7-6 with TRBJ2-1, with a tentative D call TRBD2 (5 bases). Deletions cut 1 base from V and 8 bases from J, with 12 bases between. CDR1 is SGHVS and CDR2 is FNYEAQ in the germline V gene. The CDR3 runs to 14 residues. CDR3 sequence (DNA): TGTGCCAGCAGCTTAGAGGCCTCGCGGGATGAGCAGTTCTTC. Its translation: CASSLEASRDEQFF.

J is TRBJ1-5 and V is TRBV10-3, with D hard to call. Germline CDR1 reads ENHRY; CDR2 reads SYGVKD. Trimming left V 10 bases short and J 7 bases short, with 17 bases between. The CDR3 sequence is 13 residues long. The CDR3 nucleotides read TGTGCCACCGGGGTGGGTTTGGACCAGCCCCAGCATTTT. Residues: CATGVGLDQPQHF.

This chain joins TRBV18 and TRBJ2-1, with 8 bases that match TRBD2. V lost 2 bases to trimming and J lost 8 bases; unmatched junction nucleotides: 2. This CDR3 has 13 amino acids. Germline-derived CDR1 and CDR2 are KGHSH and LQKENI. The CDR3, as DNA: TGTGCCAGCTCACCAGGGACTAGTTATGAGCAGTTCTTC. Amino acids: CASSPGTSYEQFF.

The genes are TRBV27 and TRBJ2-3; 7 bases agree with TRBD2. There are 16 residues in the CDR3. V lost 4 bases to trimming and J lost 2 bases; unmatched junction nucleotides: 9. Germline V lookup: CDR1 MNHEY, CDR2 SMNVEV (reference sequence). The CDR3 bases are TGTGCCAGCAGTTACCGCCCGGGACTATCCACAGATACGCAGTATTTT. Its translation: CASSYRPGLSTDTQYF.

The chain recombines TRBV28 with TRBJ2-7; TRBD2 aligns across 10 bases. The junction had 16 bases not matched to a gene; V was cut back by 10 bases and J by 4 bases. The germline V gene has CDR1 MDHEN and CDR2 SYDVKM. The CDR3 loop spans 16 amino acids. The CDR3 loop reads CATRRGTSGVMYEQYF. In DNA form, the CDR3 reads TGTGCCACCCGCAGGGGTACTAGCGGGGTGATGTACGAGCAGTACTTC.

This clone was observed once. The V and J genes are TRBV5-1 and TRBJ1-2; 8 bases are a match to TRBD1. V shed 3 bases and J 8 bases; nucleotides not matched to a gene: 18. The CDR3 covers 17 residues. In germline, CDR1 is SGHRS, CDR2 YFSETQ. The CDR3 loop is CASSSRSGQVDLKGYTF. The CDR3 DNA is TGCGCCAGCAGCTCACGATCGGGACAGGTAGATTTGAAAGGCTACACCTTC.

This clone was recorded a few times. The V and J genes are TRBV2 and TRBJ1-1; the D is unclear. CDR1 and CDR2 from the germline V gene are SNHLY and FYNNEI. Trimming pared 6 bases from V and 0 bases from J, leaving 11 bases between. CDR3 length: 14 residues. The CDR3: CASRGRPVNTEAFF. The CDR3 region has the DNA TGTGCCAGCAGAGGGAGACCGGTGAACACTGAAGCTTTCTTT.

The rearrangement joins TRBV11-2 to TRBJ2-5, with 9 nucleotides matching TRBD2. The CDR3 is made up of 14 amino acids. Germline values: CDR1 SGHAT, CDR2 FQNNGV. V trimming: 5 bases; J trimming: 2 bases; junction bases outside the gene matches: 3. The CDR3 DNA follows: TGTGCCAGCAGCCCGCGGGGGGGACAAGAGACCCAGTACTTC. Its protein is CASSPRGGQETQYF.

This rearrangement joins TRBV6-5 to TRBJ1-5, with a weak D call TRBD1 (5 bases). Germline loops: CDR1 MNHEY, CDR2 SVGAGI. The CDR3 contains 13 residues. V lost 8 bases and J 6 bases, leaving 14 bases between the germline ends. DNA of the CDR3: TGTGCCAGCCGGAGGGGAGCGGCTCAGCCCCAGCATTTT. Its protein is CASRRGAAQPQHF.

This sequence joins TRBV2 and TRBJ2-2, with a weak D call TRBD2 (7 bases). The CDR3 consists of 15 residues. From germline, CDR1 is SNHLY and CDR2 FYNNEI. Trimming left V 9 bases short and J 5 bases short, with 19 bases between. The CDR3 sequence: CASTQRGGTTGELFF. CDR3 in DNA: TGTGCCAGTACACAGAGGGGGGGTACGACCGGGGAGCTGTTTTTT.

The chain joins TRBV5-6 to TRBJ2-1; D remains unclear. The germline CDR1 and CDR2 sequences are SGHDT and YYEEEE. CDR3 length: 11 residues. The germline V and J ends were trimmed by 1 base and 8 bases, with 4 bases remaining between them. CDR3: CASSLSYEQFF. The CDR3 coding sequence is TGTGCCAGCAGCTTGTCCTATGAGCAGTTCTTC.

The chain employs TRBV10-2 and TRBJ2-1; 8 bases are a match to TRBD2. Germline CDR1 and CDR2: WSHSY and SAAADI. There are 17 residues in the CDR3. J lost 0 bases, V lost 3 bases, and 7 bases had no gene match. The CDR3 reads CASSERKGTSSYNEQFF. CDR3 bases: TGCGCCAGCAGTGAACGTAAAGGGACTAGCTCCTACAATGAGCAGTTCTTC.

The chain joins TRBV10-1 to TRBJ2-3, with 7 nucleotides matching TRBD1. The germline gives CDR1 WNHNN, CDR2 SYGVQD (reference sequence). The CDR3 extends over 13 amino acids. V trimming: 3 bases; J trimming: 4 bases; junction bases outside the gene matches: 1. The CDR3 spells CASSEQGPDTQYF. The CDR3 region has the DNA TGCGCCAGCAGTGAACAGGGGCCAGATACGCAGTATTTT.

The CDR3 sequence: CASSEVPSYEQYF. In DNA form, the CDR3 reads TGTGCCAGTTCAGAGGTCCCATCCTACGAGCAGTACTTC. The gene calls are TRBV5-8 and TRBJ2-7; D gene unclear. Between the trimmed V and J ends, which lost 8 bases and 1 base, there was a span of 13 bases. The CDR3 loop spans 13 amino acids. CDR1 SGHTS and CDR2 YDEGEE come from the germline V gene.

This chain uses TRBV11-2 with TRBJ2-1; 12 positions match TRBD2. The length of the CDR3 is 20 residues. After removal of 0 bases from V and 2 bases from J, the junction contained 11 bases not matched to a gene. The V gene's germline CDR1 is SGHAT and CDR2 FQNNGV. CDR3 in amino acids: CASSLELAGGLTFPYNEQFF. Here the CDR3 DNA reads TGTGCCAGCAGCTTAGAGCTAGCGGGGGGGCTAACCTTTCCCTACAATGAGCAGTTCTTC.

The CDR3, as DNA: TGTGCTAGTGGTCCATGGACAGAGACGGACACCGGGGAGCTGTTTTTT. This gives the protein CASGPWTETDTGELFF. The chain carries TRBV12-5 and TRBJ2-2; possibly TRBD1 for D (6 bases). CDR1 LGHNT and CDR2 FRNRAP come from the germline V gene. This CDR3 region has 16 residues. The V end was cut by 5 bases, the J end by 3 bases, with 16 bases between.

This chain uses TRBV7-9 with TRBJ2-3, with 7 bases that match TRBD2. V lost 5 bases and J lost 12; bases outside the gene matches: 23. There are 17 residues in the CDR3. Germline-derived CDR1 and CDR2 are SEHNR and FQNEAQ (reference sequence). The CDR3 bases are TGTGCCAGCAGCACCCTCGGGGCGGAGCTGGGGGGGTCCCGACAGTATTTT. Translated, it gives CASSTLGAELGGSRQYF.

This clone was detected only once. The CDR3 bases are TGCAGCGTCCAGACTAGCGCCGGCTCCTACGAGCAGTACTTC. The encoded protein is CSVQTSAGSYEQYF. The chain has TRBV29-1 and TRBJ2-7, with TRBD2 identical over 8 bases. V trimming: 6 bases; J trimming: 0 bases; junction bases outside the gene matches: 7. The CDR3 has 14 amino acids. The germline V gene encodes CDR1 SQVTM and CDR2 ANQGSEA.

The chain recombines TRBV29-1 with TRBJ2-7; D possibly corresponds to TRBD1 (6 bases). The CDR3 covers 14 residues. In germline, CDR1 is SQVTM, CDR2 ANQGSEA. The V and J ends lost 1 base and 3 bases respectively, with 13 bases between them. As DNA, the CDR3 is TGCAGCGTTGAAGGGGGCAGGGGCAGCTACGAGCAGTACTTC. Translating gives CSVEGGRGSYEQYF.